Described below is a single TCR beta chain sequence and its context. The specificity of this receptor is unknown. No base qualities exist here, and no much larger clone lies one base off it. Each collaborating institution followed its own protocols to collect whole blood in K2EDTA tubes. For TCRbeta analysis, collaborator samples were shipped as frozen whole blood, as isolated PBMCs, or as DNA extracted from either sample type. The trim is 3 bases for V and 0 bases for J, with a gap of 12 bases between the germline ends. CDR3 length: 16 amino acids, cysteine to phenylalanine. Only the CDR3 DNA is retained, 48 bases long and in frame from the first base. The germline V gene encodes CDR1 LGHDT and CDR2 YNNKEL (reference sequence). TCRbeta CDR3 regions were amplified from genomic DNA by means of the immunoSEQ Assay, a bias-controlled multiplex PCR. The authors' pipeline ran thus. Nucleated cell counts per sample were estimated from amplification of reference gene primers within the assay. To quantify the absolute abundance of each unique TCRbeta CDR3 rearrangement, sequence reads were collapsed and filtered. For each sample, productive Simpson clonality was calculated by taking the square root of Simpson's diversity index across productive rearrangements. This is the immuneACCESS table as TCRdb keeps it, with only in-frame sequences that have V and J called. A part of the clones is gone; compared with another copy, unresolved V genes explain less than half, and the rest is unexplained. V and J calls and clone size are as listed in that table; D and trimming were resolved from the DNA. The sample table records under 200,000 clones; 80% to 90% of these occur just once. The ten largest clones capture roughly 3.7% of the sample.

This specimen belongs to a study of blood T cell repertoires in COVID-19 (dated by TCRdb to about 2020). Background on the whole study: The collaborator samples originated in the United States, Italy and Spain and spanned the acute and convalescent phases of COVID-19. The repertoires were made available in a free public database intended to serve as a resource for research on the immune response to SARS-CoV-2. The sample metadata nearly always contained a de-identified subject ID, COVID-19 status, age in years and sex. Where HLA class I and class II types were available, the types were taken from metadata supplied by the sample provider, not from assay-based typing. Deeply sampled blood TCRbeta repertoires from subjects exposed to, actively infected with, or recovered from COVID-19 were included in the dataset. The material from the prospective study consisted of cDNA or gDNA derived from T cells, B-cell-depleted T cells, or PBMCs. The samples were drawn from two sources: the first 160 participants of the ongoing ImmuneRACE study, and 1,254 subjects contributed by 6 global collaborators.

Here is what the overall study found, with its caveats: Clinical and demographic metadata were provided uncurated, with the amount varying by source and participant.

The rearranged chain carries TRBV3-1 (or the pseudogene TRBV3-2) and TRBJ1-3; the D gene assignment is ambiguous. The origin of this receptor is a man between 18 and 35 years old with active or convalescent COVID-19. Sequencing was done on a sample of peripheral blood. The DNA sequence is TGTGCCAGCAGCCAGGGGTGGGGAGACTCTGGAAACACCATATATTTT. The resulting protein is CASSQGWGDSGNTIYF.